This T cell receptor (beta chain) was identified in a study of immune characteristics of hereditary and idiopathic chronic pancreatitis. In the study overall: The study profiled local pancreatic immune cells and TCRbeta repertoires in hereditary and idiopathic chronic pancreatitis compared with control organ donor pancreases. TCRbeta sequencing was performed on 4 or 5 control pancreases, seven or eight hereditary chronic pancreatitis pancreases and about six idiopathic chronic pancreatitis pancreases. Minimal in vitro experimental manipulation of pancreas-infiltrating T cells was the reason the gDNA-based approach was selected.

Trimming leaves V shorter by 5 bases and J shorter by 0 bases, with the junction holding 7 bases beyond the gene matches. Counted from cysteine to phenylalanine, this CDR3 has 16 amino acids. The only DNA kept is the CDR3, 48 bases in frame from the first base. Based on the germline V gene, the CDR1 and CDR2 sequences are ENHRY and SYGVKD. Pancreas tissue with chronic pancreatitis was obtained from patients having total pancreatectomy with islet autotransplantation (TPIAT). No known history of diabetes was present in the included chronic pancreatitis patients. Genomic DNA was extracted directly from bulk pancreas tissue, without T cell sorting, for TCRbeta sequencing. At two US centers, pancreas tissues from patients and organ donors were collected on a consecutive basis. In its sample, this clone was seen a few times. The clone's antigen remains unknown. It has no much larger one-base neighbor in the sample; base qualities were not kept.

Libraries were constructed by the immunoSEQ multiplex PCR assay. From pancreatic genomic DNA, the TCRbeta CDR3 region and adjacent sequences were amplified and sequenced. Per the original workflow: Repertoire diversity was assessed as a mean normalized Shannon-Wiener index, and productive clonality and productive rearrangement counts were also measured. The nonparametric Mann-Whitney U test was used to compare repertoire metrics between controls and chronic pancreatitis. CDR3beta sequences with identical amino acid composition and length across subjects were defined as shared clonotypes. TCRdb limited this immuneACCESS table to in-frame rearrangements with V and J called. A share of clones is missing; checked studies link under half to unresolved V genes, and the rest is unexplained. V and J calls and clone size are those listed in that table; D and trimming were worked out from the DNA. Recorded for this sample are about 14,000 clones; roughly 80% of them occurred a single time. 12% to 15% of the sample is in the top ten clones.

What the research found in general, with its limitations: Because patient tissue could only be obtained at the time of TPIAT, differences in disease duration may have influenced the immune findings. Differences in Vbeta-Jbeta gene family usage, including TRBV10, TRBV19, TRBV23 and TRBV5, were found between hereditary and idiopathic chronic pancreatitis. Chronic pancreatitis caused by alcohol use was excluded from the study. Among around twelve chronic pancreatitis patients, higher numbers of productive TCR rearrangements went along with higher disease severity scores, showing a positive correlation. Compared with controls, TCRbeta repertoire diversity was significantly higher and clonality was lower in both chronic pancreatitis groups.

The rearranged segments are TRBV10-3 and TRBJ2-3; the central 8 bases match TRBD1. Material for sequencing was pancreas tissue with hereditary chronic pancreatitis. This TCR came from a human donor with chronic pancreatitis. The DNA is as follows: TGTGCCATCAGTCCCGGGACAGGACTTAGCACAGATACGCAGTATTTT. Its product reads: CAISPGTGLSTDTQYF.